This entry lists 32 T cell receptor beta chains sequenced from one sample in a study of T cell repertoires in cytomegalovirus infection. TCRdb called the reads again in MiXCR, with one record for every CDR3 protein. The sample holds under 350,000 distinct CDR3 sequences, over 7.5% seen once. Sequencing was done on a sample of PBMCs. These receptors were obtained from a human donor in good health (CMV status not recorded). Some clones in this sample may be carry-over from other donors' samples.

This clonotype was counted ten times or more. J is TRBJ2-1 and V is TRBV7-2; tentatively, D is TRBD1 or TRBD2 (6 bases each). V shed 1 base and J shed 4 bases, with 11 bases lying between them. Germline V gives CDR1 SGHTA, CDR2 FQGNSA. The CDR3 runs to 15 residues. The chain's CDR3 is CASSLVRGQYNEQFF. The DNA for the CDR3 is TGTGCCAGCAGCTTAGTACGGGGGCAATACAATGAGCAGTTCTTC. The full variable domain, in which reference TRBV7-2 and TRBJ2-1 provide the parts outside the CDR3, is GAGVSQSPSNKVTEKGKDVELRCDPISGHTALYWYRQSLGQGLEFLIYFQGNSAPDKSGLPSDRFSAERTGGSVSTLTIQRTQQEDSAVYLCASSLVRGQYNEQFFGPGTRLTVL.

Details on this clonotype: A much larger clone differs from this one at a single base, so this may be a read error. The rearrangement links TRBV19 to TRBJ1-1; D gene ambiguous. The germline CDR1 and CDR2 sequences are LNHDA and SQIVND (reference sequence). The CDR3 covers 14 residues. The chain's CDR3 is CASSMERMNTEALF. For the CDR3, the DNA is TGTGCCAGTAGTATGGAGAGGATGAACACTGAAGCTCTCTTT.

This clonotype appeared many times. The CDR3 nucleotides are TGTGCCAGCAGCCTTAGGACTAGCGGGCGGATCTTAGGGAATGAGCAGTTCTTC. It translates to CASSLRTSGRILGNEQFF. The J gene is TRBJ2-1, the V gene TRBV11-1; 11 bases agree with TRBD2. V dropped 5 bases and J dropped 7; count of bases not matched to a gene: 16. Germline V CDR1 and CDR2: SGHAT, FQDESV (reference sequence). The CDR3 sequence is 18 residues long.

V usage is TRBV28 and J usage is TRBJ2-7; 8 bases are shared with TRBD2. V was clipped by 2 bases and J by 0 bases; unmatched bases: 6. Per germline, CDR1 MDHEN and CDR2 SYDVKM. This CDR3 spans 16 amino acids. CDR3 coding DNA: TGTGCCAGCAGTTTACCACAGCGGGGGCTCTCCTACGAGCAGTACTTC. The encoded protein is CASSLPQRGLSYEQYF.

The sample holds many counts of this clonotype. The chain couples TRBV5-1 to TRBJ2-2; 7 nucleotides line up with TRBD1. V lost 4 bases, J lost 1 base, and 1 base stayed unmatched. Germline CDR1 is SGHRS and CDR2 is YFSETQ. This CDR3 region has 14 residues. The CDR3 loop is CASSRDRNTGELFF. The CDR3 DNA is TGCGCCAGCAGCCGGGACAGGAACACCGGGGAGCTGTTTTTT.

Many counts were recorded for this clonotype. This chain joins TRBV4-3 and TRBJ2-3; unclear D gene. This CDR3 spans 15 amino acids. V was cut by 1 base and J by 0 bases, with 8 bases left in between. Germline values: CDR1 LGHNA, CDR2 YSLEER. CDR3 DNA: TGCGCCAGCAGCCAAGGGGCGGTTAGCACAGATACGCAGTATTTT. It is translated as CASSQGAVSTDTQYF.

Many counts were recorded for this clonotype. The V and J genes are TRBV7-2 and TRBJ1-1; 7 bases are a match to TRBD1. J lost 5 bases, V lost 5 bases, and 11 bases had no gene match. The V gene's germline CDR1 is SGHTA and CDR2 FQGNSA. CDR3 size: 15 residues. CDR3 sequence: CASSPRDSSRTEAFF. The CDR3 coding sequence is TGTGCCAGCAGCCCTCGGGACAGCTCGCGGACTGAAGCTTTCTTT.

The chain carries TRBV7-9 and TRBJ1-4; the D is unclear. The CDR3 is 14 residues long. CDR1 SEHNR and CDR2 FQNEAQ come from the germline V gene (reference sequence). The V gene lost 1 base and the J gene lost 1 base, with 4 bases spanning the gap. In nucleotides, the CDR3 is TGTGCCAGCAGCTTAGGGCGAACTAATGAAAAACTGTTTTTT. This codes for CASSLGRTNEKLFF.

This clonotype was found many times. The CDR3 spells CASSTKQGSNQPQHF. The DNA of the CDR3 is TGTGCCAGCAGCACAAAACAGGGATCAAATCAGCCCCAGCATTTT. The V gene is TRBV7-2, the J gene TRBJ1-5; weak D call: TRBD1 (6 bases). The CDR3 runs to 15 residues. V was clipped by 5 bases and J by 4 bases, with 15 bases between them. Per germline, CDR1 SGHTA and CDR2 FQGNSA. The whole variable domain, remainder taken from reference TRBV7-2 and TRBJ1-5, is GAGVSQSPSNKVTEKGKDVELRCDPISGHTALYWYRQSLGQGLEFLIYFQGNSAPDKSGLPSDRFSAERTGGSVSTLTIQRTQQEDSAVYLCASSTKQGSNQPQHFGDGTRLSIL.

The chain uses TRBV7-6 and TRBJ2-4; TRBD2 might be the D (5 bases). The CDR3 runs 16 residues. Trimming pared 0 bases from V and 0 bases from J, leaving 9 bases between. Germline V gene data show CDR1 as SGHVS and CDR2 as FNYEAQ. CDR3 amino acids: CASSLAHGGAKNIQYF. CDR3 DNA sequence: TGTGCCAGCAGCTTAGCGCACGGAGGAGCCAAAAACATTCAGTACTTC.

This clonotype was seen a few times. J is TRBJ2-5 and V is TRBV6-5; tentative D call: TRBD1 (6 bases). CDR1 is MNHEY and CDR2 is SVGAGI in the germline V gene. The CDR3 runs 12 residues. The CDR3 coding sequence is TGTGGTTCAGGGGACGCCAGAGAGACCCAGTACTTC. It translates to CGSGDARETQYF.

The chain joins TRBV19 to TRBJ1-1; D remains unclear. There are 13 residues in the CDR3. V dropped 7 bases and J dropped 1 base, with 10 bases sitting between them. CDR1 LNHDA and CDR2 SQIVND come from the germline V gene (reference sequence). CDR3 in DNA: TGTGCCAGTAAATTATTAACGAACACTGAAGCTTTCTTT. Amino acid sequence: CASKLLTNTEAFF.

The chain carries TRBV5-6 and TRBJ1-5, with D perhaps matching TRBD1 (5 bases). This CDR3 comprises 15 residues. CDR1 SGHDT and CDR2 YYEEEE come from the germline V gene. V lost 0 bases and J lost 3, with 10 bases in between. CDR3 protein: CASSLVGTPNQPQHF. DNA of the CDR3: TGTGCCAGCAGCTTGGTAGGGACCCCCAATCAGCCCCAGCATTTT.

The chain combines TRBV27 with TRBJ1-2, with 8 bases matching TRBD1. CDR1 is MNHEY and CDR2 is SMNVEV in the germline V gene (reference sequence). The CDR3 is 15 amino acids. V shed 0 bases and J 8 bases; nucleotides not matched to a gene: 8. The DNA for the CDR3 is TGTGCCAGCAGTTTATCGGGGACAGGTCGATGGGGCTACACCTTC. This gives the protein CASSLSGTGRWGYTF.

The chain employs TRBV7-9 and TRBJ2-3, with 9 bases fitting TRBD2. This CDR3 comprises 16 residues. In germline, CDR1 is SEHNR, CDR2 FQNEAQ (reference sequence). V lost 5 bases, J lost 0 bases, and 6 bases stayed unmatched. The CDR3 loop reads CASSPLLAGSTDTQYF. The DNA for the CDR3 is TGTGCCAGCAGCCCACTTCTAGCGGGGAGCACAGATACGCAGTATTTT.

The table lists this clonotype with a few counts. This chain connects TRBV12-3 or TRBV12-4 to TRBJ2-7; D possibly uses TRBD1 or TRBD2 (6 bases each). Trimming took 1 base from V and 5 from J, leaving 18 bases between them. The CDR3 is made up of 16 amino acids. In nucleotides, the CDR3 is TGTGCCAGCAGTTTAGGAACAGGGAGGTTGCGCCACGAGCAGTACTTC. Translated: CASSLGTGRLRHEQYF.

Ten or more counts support this clonotype. The CDR3 DNA sequence: TGCGCCAGCAGCCAAGATCGCGGCAGGGGGATGGAGACCCAGTACTTC. Translation gives CASSQDRGRGMETQYF. The genes are TRBV4-3 and TRBJ2-5; 7 bases are a match to TRBD1. Trimming at V came to 0 bases and at J to 5 bases, leaving 9 bases not matched to a gene. Germline loops: CDR1 LGHNA, CDR2 YSLEER. The CDR3 extends over 16 amino acids.

This clonotype was detected ten times or more. The rearrangement joins TRBV6-6 to TRBJ2-2; 7 bases line up with TRBD1. Germline CDR1 reads MNHNY; CDR2 reads SVGAGI (reference sequence). The CDR3 loop spans 16 amino acids. V shed 0 bases and J 0 bases; nucleotides not matched to a gene: 1. The CDR3 sequence is CASSYSGTANTGELFF. CDR3 coding DNA: TGTGCCAGCAGTTACTCGGGGACAGCGAACACCGGGGAGCTGTTTTTT.

This clonotype turned up a few times. CDR3 nucleotide sequence: TGTGCCAGCAGGGGGACTAGACTACGATACGAGCAGTACTTC. Translation gives CASRGTRLRYEQYF. The chain carries TRBV6-2 or TRBV6-3 and TRBJ2-7; 8 positions match TRBD2. The CDR3 is made up of 14 amino acids. Germline V gene lookup returns CDR1 MNHEY and CDR2 SVGEGT. Trimming took 6 bases from V and 4 from J; bases not matched to a gene: 8.

The rearrangement joins TRBV7-2 to TRBJ2-7, with 15 bases aligning to TRBD2. This CDR3 contains 17 residues. V lost 5 bases, J lost 4 bases, and 9 bases stayed unmatched. CDR1 is SGHTA and CDR2 is FQGNSA in the germline V gene. The CDR3: CASSRGTSGGSGYEQYF. The CDR3 DNA reads TGTGCCAGCAGCCGAGGGACTAGCGGGGGGTCGGGATACGAGCAGTACTTC.

This clonotype has only a few counts. V and J are TRBV18 and TRBJ1-2, with TRBD1 as a possible D gene (5 bases). Trimming cost V 3 bases and J 8 bases, with 19 bases left between them. The CDR3 has 15 residues. Germline CDR1 is KGHSH and CDR2 is LQKENI. Here the CDR3 DNA reads TGTGCCAGCTCACCCCCTGGACGGGGCCGAGAGGGCTACACCTTC. Its protein is CASSPPGRGREGYTF.

This clonotype has just a few counts. This sequence joins TRBV7-2 and TRBJ1-2; 10 bases fit TRBD1. The CDR3 is 15 amino acids. V trimming: 4 bases; J trimming: 4 bases; junction bases outside the gene matches: 6. The germline V gene has CDR1 SGHTA and CDR2 FQGNSA. The CDR3 sequence: CASSSRDRGVYGYTF. The DNA for the CDR3 is TGTGCCAGCAGCTCCCGGGACAGGGGAGTCTATGGCTACACCTTC.

The gene calls are TRBV5-1 and TRBJ1-6; D not certain. Germline assignment: CDR1 SGHRS and CDR2 YFSETQ. The CDR3 sequence is 14 residues long. V gave up 1 base and J gave up 7 bases, with 9 bases separating them. CDR3 sequence reads: CASSLQVGNSPLHF. As DNA, the CDR3 is TGCGCCAGCAGCTTGCAGGTCGGGAATTCACCCCTCCACTTT.

In this sample, this clonotype turned up a few times. The chain uses TRBV7-3 and TRBJ2-1; 8 bases align to TRBD2. The CDR3 extends over 16 amino acids. Germline-derived CDR1 and CDR2 are SGHTA and FQGTGA. V lost 0 bases and J lost 7; bases outside the gene matches: 8. The DNA of the CDR3 is TGTGCCAGCAGCTTAACCGGCAGCGGGGGCCCTAATGAGCAGTTCTTC. Protein sequence: CASSLTGSGGPNEQFF.

This clonotype was detected only a few times. The chain combines TRBV25-1 with TRBJ2-1; 8 bases are a match to TRBD1. CDR1 and CDR2 from the germline V gene are MGHDK and SYGVNS. CDR3 size: 16 residues. Trimming removed 4 bases from V and 6 bases from J; junction bases left unmatched: 11. The CDR3 loop reads CASSATGGNPRNEQFF. In DNA form, the CDR3 reads TGTGCCAGCAGTGCTACAGGGGGAAACCCGCGCAATGAGCAGTTCTTC.

This clonotype was seen more than once but under ten times. The chain joins TRBV20-1 to TRBJ1-5, with D possibly TRBD1 on 6 matching bases. The CDR3 has 14 residues. CDR1 and CDR2 from the germline V gene are DFQATT and SNEGSKA (reference sequence). V shed 3 bases and J shed 3 bases, with 12 bases lying between them. The CDR3 sequence: CSASRTGSNQPQHF. Here the CDR3 DNA reads TGCAGTGCTAGCCGTACAGGGTCCAATCAGCCCCAGCATTTT.

This clonotype has a handful of counts. The final CDR3 position lacks the conserved phenylalanine or tryptophan, pointing to a likely read error. This chain's CDR3 is CASSRGLYNSPLHI. DNA for the CDR3: TGTGCCAGCAGCCGAGGACTGTATAATTCACCCCTCCACATT. The chain carries TRBV3-1 and TRBJ1-6; D call uncertain. Germline CDR1 is LGHDT and CDR2 is YNNKEL (reference sequence). This CDR3 has 14 amino acids. V was pared by 4 bases and J by 4 bases, with 8 bases between.

This clonotype was picked up a small number of times. The chain uses TRBV7-2 and TRBJ2-3; D not certain. The ends were cut back, 5 bases at V and 7 bases at J, with 13 bases in the middle. Germline CDR1 reads SGHTA; CDR2 reads FQGNSA. The CDR3 has 13 amino acids. The CDR3 coding sequence is TGTGCCAGCAGCCCGGTAGTGCTAAATACGCAGTATTTT. The encoded protein is CASSPVVLNTQYF.

This rearrangement joins TRBV11-2 to TRBJ2-3, with TRBD2 matching 7 bases. The CDR3 is 16 amino acids. With V trimmed by 3 bases and J by 3 bases, 9 bases remained unmatched. In germline, CDR1 is SGHAT, CDR2 FQNNGV. CDR3 in amino acids: CASSFFPRERTDTQYF. The CDR3 DNA reads as TGTGCCAGCAGCTTTTTCCCGCGGGAGAGGACAGATACGCAGTATTTT.

In this sample, this clonotype turned up many times. The gene calls are TRBV4-3 and TRBJ2-1; D is possibly TRBD1 or TRBD2 (5 bases each). This CDR3 is 17 amino acids long. Germline CDR1 LGHNA, CDR2 YSLEER. Trimming shortened V by 0 bases and J by 6 bases, and 18 bases separated the two germline ends. In nucleotides, the CDR3 is TGCGCCAGCAGCCAAGAAGCGTGGTTGTCCGGGGCCAATGAGCAGTTCTTC. This encodes CASSQEAWLSGANEQFF.

With respect to this clonotype: A much larger clone differs from this one at a single base, so this may be a read error. V usage is TRBV15 and J usage is TRBJ2-3; 10 bases map to TRBD2. Trimming removed 5 bases from V and 1 base from J; junction bases left unmatched: 3. This CDR3 has 15 amino acids. CDR1 is LNHNV, CDR2 YYDKDF, per germline (reference sequence). CDR3 DNA: TGTGCCACCAGCTCCGGGACTAGCGGCACAGATACGCAGTATTTT. Protein product: CATSSGTSGTDTQYF.

V usage is TRBV5-4 and J usage is TRBJ2-5, with 7 bases lining up with TRBD1. With 4 bases clipped from V and 5 bases from J, the junction kept 8 bases outside the gene matches. Per germline, CDR1 SGHNT and CDR2 YYREEE (reference sequence). The CDR3 runs to 14 residues. The CDR3 loop is CASSPWTGGETQYF. The CDR3 nucleotides are TGTGCCAGCAGCCCTTGGACAGGCGGGGAGACCCAGTACTTC.